Listed here are 16 T cell receptor beta chains from one sample, sequenced in a study of blood T cell repertoires in COVID-19. Clones were read by immunoSEQ multiplex PCR, and TCRdb kept only the in-frame ones, dropping some. The sample shows 140,000 or so clones, under 90% of them seen only once. Sequencing input: PBMCs or T cells enriched from blood (not recorded which). These receptors all come from a woman aged 18-29 years who had been exposed to COVID-19.

This clone was found once. The gene calls are TRBV7-8 and TRBJ2-5; 7 nucleotides line up with TRBD2. The germline V gene encodes CDR1 SGHVS and CDR2 FQNEAQ. The CDR3 has 17 residues. Losses at the gene ends were 5 bases for V and 5 bases for J; bases not matched to a gene: 17. The CDR3 sequence is CASSPAGRSGDLETQYF. Written as DNA, the CDR3 is TGTGCCAGCAGCCCAGCGGGGCGGTCGGGGGATTTGGAGACCCAGTACTTC.

The chain employs TRBV12-5 and TRBJ1-5; D gene unclear. With 2 bases removed from V and 2 bases from J, the gap between germline ends came to 13 bases. This CDR3 comprises 16 residues. Germline CDR1 and CDR2: LGHNT and FRNRAP. The CDR3 DNA is TGTGCTAGTGGTTTGATTCTTCCCGGGGGCAATCAGCCCCAGCATTTT. Encoded protein: CASGLILPGGNQPQHF.

The rearrangement joins TRBV18 to TRBJ1-6; no firm D call. Germline loops: CDR1 KGHSH, CDR2 LQKENI. V lost 8 bases, J lost 2 bases, and 10 bases lay in between. The CDR3 covers 14 residues. The CDR3 nucleotides are TGTGCCAGCCTCGACGGGACCTATAATTCACCCCTCCACTTT. Translated: CASLDGTYNSPLHF.

The V gene is TRBV28, the J gene TRBJ2-7; TRBD1 matches at 11 bases. The length of the CDR3 is 17 residues. The V gene's germline CDR1 is MDHEN and CDR2 SYDVKM. V lost 5 bases and J lost 5; bases outside the gene matches: 14. The CDR3 loop is CASSRSGDRGFINEQYF. CDR3 bases: TGTGCCAGCAGTCGGTCAGGGGACAGGGGGTTTATAAACGAGCAGTACTTC. The variable domain in full, with the rest retrieved from reference TRBV28 and TRBJ2-7, is DVKVTQSSRYLVKRTGEKVFLECVQDMDHENMFWYRQDPGLGLRLIYFSYDVKMKEKGDIPEGYSVSREKKERFSLILESASTNQTSMYLCASSRSGDRGFINEQYFGPGTRLTVT.

J is TRBJ1-1 and V is TRBV6-5; 7 nucleotides align to TRBD1. This CDR3 has 14 residues. Germline V gene sequence: CDR1 MNHEY, CDR2 SVGAGI. With V trimmed by 6 bases and J by 2 bases, 6 bases remained unmatched. This CDR3 is CASRGTGANTEAFF. CDR3 in DNA: TGTGCCAGCAGGGGTACAGGGGCTAACACTGAAGCTTTCTTT.

The CDR3 is CASSPSLSTDTQYF. DNA for the CDR3: TGTGCCAGCTCACCCTCCCTTAGCACAGATACGCAGTATTTT. The chain is built from TRBV18 and TRBJ2-3, with D unclear. V was shortened by 3 bases and J by 0 bases, with 7 bases between the two germline ends. Germline-derived CDR1 and CDR2 are KGHSH and LQKENI. This CDR3 has 14 amino acids.

This clone was detected only a few times. The CDR3: CASSHHETGTGQGEQYF. In DNA, the CDR3 is TGTGCCAGCAGTCACCATGAAACCGGGACAGGGCAGGGCGAGCAGTACTTC. The chain combines TRBV7-8 with TRBJ2-7, with 9 bases matching TRBD1. CDR3 size: 17 residues. CDR1 is SGHVS, CDR2 FQNEAQ, per germline. V was pared by 6 bases and J by 6 bases, with 18 bases of the junction left unmatched. Based on the CDR3 plus reference TRBV7-8 and TRBJ2-7, the full variable domain is GAGVSQSPRYKVAKRGQDVALRCDPISGHVSLFWYQQALGQGPEFLTYFQNEAQLDKSGLPSDRFFAERPEGSVSTLKIQRTQQEDSAVYLCASSHHETGTGQGEQYFGPGTRLTVT.

The chain is built from TRBV19 and TRBJ1-2; 7 nucleotides align to TRBD1. The junction had 8 bases not matched to a gene; V was cut back by 6 bases and J by 4 bases. The CDR3 runs to 14 residues. Germline V gene data show CDR1 as LNHDA and CDR2 as SQIVND (reference sequence). Here the CDR3 reads CASSLGTATYGYTF. The CDR3 DNA reads as TGTGCCAGTAGCCTCGGGACAGCTACCTATGGCTACACCTTC.

The V call is TRBV2, the J call TRBJ2-7; 10 bases line up with TRBD1. This CDR3 has 14 residues. Germline assignment: CDR1 SNHLY and CDR2 FYNNEI. Unmatched junction bases numbered 1, after V lost 3 bases and J lost 2 bases. Here the CDR3 reads CASSEGTGAYEQYF. CDR3 nucleotides: TGTGCCAGCAGTGAGGGGACAGGGGCCTACGAGCAGTACTTC.

V is TRBV27 and J is TRBJ2-2; 8 bases align to TRBD2. Germline V gene lookup returns CDR1 MNHEY and CDR2 SMNVEV (reference sequence). The CDR3 loop spans 15 amino acids. J lost 8 bases, V lost 4 bases, and 9 bases had no gene match. Here the CDR3 DNA reads TGTGCCAGCAGTTCAGGGACTAGGGGACGTGGGGAGCTGTTTTTT. Translating gives CASSSGTRGRGELFF.

This CDR3 reads CAWSLTGLRYNEQFF. CDR3 DNA sequence: TGTGCCTGGAGTCTGACGGGACTCCGCTACAATGAGCAGTTCTTC. J is TRBJ2-1 and V is TRBV30, with D tentatively TRBD2 (6 bases). The ends were cut back, 2 bases at V and 3 bases at J, with 14 bases in the middle. The CDR3 is 15 amino acids. The germline gives CDR1 GTSNPN, CDR2 SVGIG (reference sequence). Based on the CDR3 plus reference TRBV30 and TRBJ2-1, the full variable domain is SQTIHQWPATLVQPVGSPLSLECTVEGTSNPNLYWYRQAAGRGLQLLFYSVGIGQISSEVPQNLSASRPQDRQFILSSKKLLLSDSGFYLCAWSLTGLRYNEQFFGPGTRLTVL.

This CDR3 is CASSFSGRAWDNEQFF. The CDR3 nucleotides are TGTGCCAGCAGCTTTAGCGGGAGGGCCTGGGACAATGAGCAGTTCTTC. The V call is TRBV7-3, the J call TRBJ2-1; 11 bases are shared with TRBD2. The CDR3 runs to 16 residues. Germline lookup yields CDR1 SGHTA and CDR2 FQGTGA. Trimming at V came to 3 bases and at J to 5 bases, leaving 6 bases not matched to a gene.

CDR3 coding DNA: TGTGCCACCGGTGGTGAAGCGGGAACACGAATTCAGTACTTC. It is translated as CATGGEAGTRIQYF. The rearrangement links TRBV15 to TRBJ2-4; 7 bases are shared with TRBD2. V shed 8 bases, J shed 10 bases, and the junction held 14 bases outside the gene matches. The CDR3 is 14 amino acids. Germline-derived CDR1 and CDR2 are LNHNV and YYDKDF (reference sequence). Based on the CDR3 plus reference TRBV15 and TRBJ2-4, the full variable domain is DAMVIQNPRYQVTQFGKPVTLSCSQTLNHNVMYWYQQKSSQAPKLLFHYYDKDFNNEADTPDNFQSRRPNTSFCFLDIRSPGLGDTAMYLCATGGEAGTRIQYFGAGTRLSVL.

This chain connects TRBV7-3 to TRBJ2-3; 12 nucleotides agree with TRBD2. Germline V gene data show CDR1 as SGHTA and CDR2 as FQGTGA. There are 16 residues in the CDR3. Unmatched junction bases numbered 5, after V lost 3 bases and J lost 4 bases. The CDR3, as DNA: TGTGCCAGCAGCTTTGGGCTAGCGGGAGGGGCAGATACGCAGTATTTT. It codes for CASSFGLAGGADTQYF.

The V and J genes are TRBV7-3 and TRBJ2-7; tentative D call: TRBD1 (5 bases). Looked up from germline, CDR1 is SGHTA and CDR2 is FQGTGA. Between the trimmed V and J ends, which lost 1 base and 2 bases, there was a span of 21 bases. The length of the CDR3 is 18 residues. The CDR3 loop reads CASSLKPSSRAGTYEQYF. The CDR3 DNA reads TGTGCCAGCAGCTTAAAACCCTCCTCGAGAGCAGGGACCTACGAGCAGTACTTC.

The chain recombines TRBV7-9 with TRBJ2-1, with 10 bases that match TRBD2. The CDR3 contains 15 residues. V dropped 5 bases and J dropped 5; count of bases not matched to a gene: 6. Looked up from germline, CDR1 is SEHNR and CDR2 is FQNEAQ (reference sequence). CDR3 coding DNA: TGTGCCAGCAGCCCCCCCGGGACTAGCGACAATGAGCAGTTCTTC. As protein: CASSPPGTSDNEQFF.